The T cell receptor (beta chain) under discussion was sequenced for a study of cytomegalovirus exposure and HLA in healthy donors. About this clone itself: The antigen is undetermined.

Germline V gives CDR1 KGHSH, CDR2 LQKENI. The CDR3 totals 13 residues. Between the trimmed V and J ends, which lost 5 bases and 5 bases, there was a span of 9 bases. Findings of the study overall: Sequencing had likely introduced a cluster of highly shared sequence variants as an artifact. Associated with HLA alleles at 0.05 false discovery rate in a later analysis were fewer than 20,000 TCR beta sequences. In a later analysis, HLA-associated beta chains showed higher expansion and lower generation probabilities than comparable chains. Excluded: some indistinguishable V segments such as TRBV6-2 and TRBV6-3.

The PCR was carried out with 60 Vbeta primers and 13 Jbeta primers. The assay was immunoSEQ multiplex PCR, and TCRdb's table has in-frame clones only and misses some. The sample holds 50,000 or so clones, roughly 70% seen once. This TCR was recovered from a man in his forties in good health and CMV-seropositive. The V gene is TRBV18, the J gene TRBJ2-2; D is perhaps TRBD1 (6 bases). Sample: PBMCs. The CDR3 coding sequence is TGTGCCAGCTCATCTACAGGGACCGGGGAGCTGTTTTTT. The encoded protein is CASSSTGTGELFF.